This T cell receptor (beta chain) was found in a study of T cells in Graves' hyperthyroidism and ophthalmopathy. Study-wide results and caveats: Most thyroid clonotypes expanded above 0.001 appeared in blood too. The model anticipated ophthalmopathy a median about six months pre-onset.

Trimming pared 5 bases from V and 6 bases from J, leaving 11 bases between. CDR1 and CDR2 from the germline V gene are GTSNPN and SVGIG (reference sequence). The CDR3 spans 13 residues. It was RNA transcripts that yielded the amplified TCR beta CDR3 regions. HTBI primers drove first-round RT-PCR of the TCR CDR3. TCRdb analysed the multiplex PCR reads with MiXCR anew, one entry per CDR3 protein. This table holds 300,000 to 400,000 distinct CDR3 sequences, roughly 23% found once. This clonotype was counted ten times or more. As yet, its antigen is unknown. Among the patients, aged 18 to 65, hyperthyroidism was newly diagnosed and had lasted under 2 months.

Material for sequencing was blood. The source is a woman aged 50 to 60 with Graves' hyperthyroidism. The rearrangement uses TRBV30 and TRBJ1-6; the D gene is possibly TRBD1 (5 bases). CDR3 sequence (DNA): TGTGCCTGGGAAAGACAGAGTAATTCACCCCTCCACTTT. Protein: CAWERQSNSPLHF. The variable domain in full, completed from reference TRBV30 and TRBJ1-6, reads SQTIHQWPATLVQPVGSPLSLECTVEGTSNPNLYWYRQAAGRGLQLLFYSVGIGQISSEVPQNLSASRPQDRQFILSSKKLLLSDSGFYLCAWERQSNSPLHFGNGTRLTVT.